The present T cell receptor (beta chain) was sequenced within a study of metastatic and nonmetastatic thyroid tumors. For the study at large: Comparison of repertoires was carried out across blood and tumor or nodule tissue from malignant and benign thyroid patients.

This clone has at least ten counts. None of the patients had undergone any treatment ahead of thyroid surgery. Per the germline V gene, CDR1 is SGHAT and CDR2 is FQDESV (reference sequence). The CDR3 sequence is 15 residues long. Losses at the gene ends were 4 bases for V and 4 bases for J; bases not matched to a gene: 7. TCRdb reanalyzed the PCR reads with MiXCR. The table records 90,000 or so clones, around 9.2% of them present only once. Sequenced material: blood. This receptor was identified in a female donor with papillary thyroid cancer or a benign thyroid nodule (not recorded which). Some clones in this sample may be carry-over from other donors' samples. The genes are TRBV11-1 and TRBJ2-3; 8 nucleotides agree with TRBD2. CDR3 amino acids: CASSSAGLAADTQYF. CDR3 DNA sequence: TGTGCCAGCAGCTCGGCCGGACTAGCAGCAGATACGCAGTATTTT.